Each of the 27 T cell receptor beta chains below was sequenced from the same sample in a study of blood T cell repertoires in COVID-19. Using immunoSEQ multiplex PCR, the repertoire was profiled, and TCRdb retains in-frame clones only, with some absent. Of around 300,000 clones in the sample, roughly 92% were seen once. Material: peripheral blood. The receptor source for this set is a woman under 40 with COVID-19, enrolled during active disease.

This clone was found once. The chain links TRBV18 to TRBJ1-1, with unresolved D. There are 14 residues in the CDR3. The V gene lost 1 base and the J gene lost 4 bases, with 10 bases spanning the gap. CDR1 is KGHSH, CDR2 LQKENI, per germline. The DNA of the CDR3 is TGTGCCAGCTCACCACGCCGGGCGGGCACTGAAGCTTTCTTT. This sequence encodes CASSPRRAGTEAFF.

Of note for this clone: Other DNA variants within this sample encode the same CDR3. The J gene is TRBJ2-7, the V gene TRBV5-1; 7 bases match TRBD1. The CDR3 is made up of 14 amino acids. V dropped 0 bases and J dropped 1; count of bases not matched to a gene: 1. Germline CDR1 SGHRS, CDR2 YFSETQ. The CDR3 reads CASSLDRGSYEQYF. Here the CDR3 DNA reads TGCGCCAGCAGCTTGGACAGGGGATCCTACGAGCAGTACTTC. Variable domain in full (rest from reference TRBV5-1 and TRBJ2-7): KAGVTQTPRYLIKTRGQQVTLSCSPISGHRSVSWYQQTPGQGLQFLFEYFSETQRNKGNFPGRFSGRQFSNSRSEMNVSTLELGDSALYLCASSLDRGSYEQYFGPGTRLTVT.

This chain links TRBV2 with TRBJ1-4; D is unclear. This CDR3 region has 14 residues. In germline, CDR1 is SNHLY, CDR2 FYNNEI. The germline V and J ends were trimmed by 0 bases and 4 bases, with 6 bases remaining between them. The CDR3 DNA sequence: TGTGCCAGCAGTGAAGCCCGGTTTAATGAAAAACTGTTTTTT. This translates into CASSEARFNEKLFF. Complete variable domain (other parts from reference TRBV2 and TRBJ1-4): EPEVTQTPSHQVTQMGQEVILRCVPISNHLYFYWYRQILGQKVEFLVSFYNNEISEKSEIFDDQFSVERPDGSNFTLKIRSTKLEDSAMYFCASSEARFNEKLFFGSGTQLSVL.

The V and J genes are TRBV28 and TRBJ2-2; maybe TRBD1 (6 bases). Germline loops: CDR1 MDHEN, CDR2 SYDVKM. The CDR3 consists of 12 residues. V lost 5 bases and J 9 bases, leaving 10 bases between the germline ends. The DNA of the CDR3 is TGTGCCAGCAGTGCACAGGGCAGGGAGCTGTTTTTT. Encoded protein: CASSAQGRELFF.

A single count supports this clone. The chain links TRBV7-9 to TRBJ1-6, with 8 bases that match TRBD1. Germline assignment: CDR1 SEHNR and CDR2 FQNEAQ (reference sequence). The V and J ends lost 5 bases and 5 bases, in that order; junction bases with no gene match: 2. This CDR3 spans 14 amino acids. The CDR3 DNA reads TGTGCCAGCAGCCCACAGGGGGATAATTCACCCCTCCACTTT. Its translation: CASSPQGDNSPLHF.

The V gene is TRBV20-1, the J gene TRBJ2-7; D perhaps matches TRBD2 (5 bases). There are 12 residues in the CDR3. Trimming shortened V by 3 bases and J by 5 bases, and 11 bases separated the two germline ends. Germline V gene sequence: CDR1 DFQATT, CDR2 SNEGSKA (reference sequence). The chain's CDR3 is CSASPLANEQYF. In nucleotides, the CDR3 is TGCAGTGCTAGTCCCCTAGCAAACGAGCAGTACTTC.

The genes are TRBV24-1 and TRBJ2-1; maybe TRBD2 (5 bases). The V gene's germline CDR1 is KGHDR and CDR2 SFDVKD. V dropped 0 bases and J dropped 6 bases, with 14 bases sitting between them. The CDR3 has 16 amino acids. CDR3 nucleotide sequence: TGTGCCACCAGTGATTTGCTTGCGGGTGGAGGCAATGAGCAGTTCTTC. It codes for CATSDLLAGGGNEQFF.

In this sample, this clone turned up once. This chain uses TRBV4-2 with TRBJ2-5; 7 nucleotides match TRBD1. Unmatched junction bases numbered 0, after V lost 0 bases and J lost 2 bases. Germline CDR1 and CDR2: LGHNA and YNFKEQ. The CDR3 has 14 residues. The CDR3 here is CASSQETGQETQYF. The CDR3 DNA is TGTGCCAGCAGCCAAGAGACAGGGCAAGAGACCCAGTACTTC.

The V call is TRBV5-4, the J call TRBJ1-1; TRBD1 aligns across 9 bases. CDR3 length: 15 amino acids. V gave up 4 bases and J gave up 0 bases; unmatched junction bases: 4. CDR1 and CDR2 (germline): SGHNT, YYREEE (reference sequence). In DNA form, the CDR3 reads TGTGCCAGCAGCGGGGGGACAGGGATGAACACTGAAGCTTTCTTT. It is translated as CASSGGTGMNTEAFF. The variable domain in full, with the rest retrieved from reference TRBV5-4 and TRBJ1-1, is ETGVTQSPTHLIKTRGQQVTLRCSSQSGHNTVSWYQQALGQGPQFIFQYYREEENGRGNFPPRFSGLQFPNYSSELNVNALELDDSALYLCASSGGTGMNTEAFFGQGTRLTVV.

The chain links TRBV20-1 to TRBJ2-1; perhaps TRBD2 as D (6 bases). Germline values: CDR1 DFQATT, CDR2 SNEGSKA (reference sequence). Trimming shortened V by 3 bases and J by 9 bases, and 15 bases separated the two germline ends. The CDR3 covers 13 residues. In DNA, the CDR3 is TGCAGTGCTAGTTATGGGAGGATGGGTGAGCAGTTCTTC. It specifies CSASYGRMGEQFF.

The chain uses TRBV5-4 and TRBJ2-5; TRBD1 agrees at 8 bases. Germline assignment: CDR1 SGHNT and CDR2 YYREEE (reference sequence). Trimming at V came to 0 bases and at J to 2 bases, leaving 6 bases not matched to a gene. The CDR3 totals 16 residues. The CDR3 loop reads CASSLAGRGPQETQYF. The CDR3 DNA reads TGTGCCAGCAGCTTGGCTGGCAGGGGGCCACAAGAGACCCAGTACTTC.

V gene TRBV29-1 combines with J gene TRBJ1-1; D is uncertain. The CDR3 spans 14 residues. CDR1 SQVTM and CDR2 ANQGSEA come from the germline V gene. V shed 2 bases and J shed 5 bases, with 15 bases lying between them. DNA for the CDR3: TGCAGCGTTGAACCTATACTACGTGGGACTGAAGCTTTCTTT. Protein: CSVEPILRGTEAFF.

V is TRBV5-1 and J is TRBJ1-4; the match to TRBD1 covers 7 bases. The CDR3 sequence is 16 residues long. CDR1 is SGHRS, CDR2 YFSETQ, per germline. V was clipped by 1 base and J by 5 bases; unmatched bases: 8. Written as DNA, the CDR3 is TGCGCCAGCAGCTTGCGAACAGGGGCGTCGAATGAAAAACTGTTTTTT. Its translation: CASSLRTGASNEKLFF.

The chain joins TRBV28 to TRBJ2-3; 11 bases align to TRBD2. Losses at the gene ends were 5 bases for V and 5 bases for J; bases not matched to a gene: 6. This CDR3 is built from 15 residues. Germline V gives CDR1 MDHEN, CDR2 SYDVKM. The chain's CDR3 is CASSVGLAVQDTQYF. DNA for the CDR3: TGTGCCAGCAGTGTGGGACTAGCGGTTCAAGATACGCAGTATTTT.

The gene calls are TRBV28 and TRBJ1-1; no clear D gene. Trimming pared 3 bases from V and 2 bases from J, leaving 10 bases between. The CDR3 length is 14 residues. Germline assignment: CDR1 MDHEN and CDR2 SYDVKM. CDR3 DNA sequence: TGTGCCAGCAGTTTCCCAGACTCCAACACTGAAGCTTTCTTT. This gives the protein CASSFPDSNTEAFF.

As regards this clone: Mismatch with germline at one junction end may stem from a read error. V is TRBV11-2 and J is TRBJ2-7; D is perhaps TRBD2 (5 bases). The CDR3 is 16 amino acids. The germline V gene has CDR1 SGHAT and CDR2 FQNNGV. CDR3 sequence reads: CASSFAAGEPSSEQYF. Here the CDR3 DNA reads TGTGCCAGCAGCTTCGCGGCGGGTGAACCCTCCTCCGAGCAGTACTTC.

The chain joins TRBV5-4 to TRBJ2-1, with 9 bases identical to TRBD1. The V gene's germline CDR1 is SGHNT and CDR2 YYREEE (reference sequence). CDR3 length: 17 residues. Losses at the gene ends were 0 bases for V and 3 bases for J; bases not matched to a gene: 7. The CDR3 region has the DNA TGTGCCAGCAGCTTGGGACGTACGGGACAGGGCTACAATGAGCAGTTCTTC. It specifies CASSLGRTGQGYNEQFF.

The rearrangement links TRBV5-4 to TRBJ1-6; D not certain. V shed 5 bases and J shed 10 bases, with 22 bases lying between them. The CDR3 is 16 amino acids. Per the germline V gene, CDR1 is SGHNT and CDR2 is YYREEE (reference sequence). CDR3 DNA: TGTGCCAGCAGTTCCTCTGGACTTTCACATTTATCACCCCTCCACTTT. Its translation is CASSSSGLSHLSPLHF.

The chain has TRBV3-1 (or the pseudogene TRBV3-2) and TRBJ2-7; 14 bases are a match to TRBD2. Trimming at V came to 8 bases and at J to 4 bases, leaving 10 bases not matched to a gene. Germline V gives CDR1 LGHDT, CDR2 YNNKEL (reference sequence). This CDR3 comprises 16 residues. The CDR3 DNA reads TGTGCCAGCTCTTCCGGGACTAGCGGGAGCCTTTACGAGCAGTACTTC. Translated, it gives CASSSGTSGSLYEQYF.

This chain uses TRBV28 with TRBJ2-3, with TRBD2 identical over 9 bases. J lost 1 base, V lost 3 bases, and 2 bases had no gene match. Germline V lookup: CDR1 MDHEN, CDR2 SYDVKM. This CDR3 is built from 15 residues. The CDR3 sequence: CASSLTSGRTDTQYF. In nucleotides, the CDR3 is TGTGCCAGCAGTTTGACTAGCGGTCGCACAGATACGCAGTATTTT. The variable domain in full, with the rest retrieved from reference TRBV28 and TRBJ2-3, is DVKVTQSSRYLVKRTGEKVFLECVQDMDHENMFWYRQDPGLGLRLIYFSYDVKMKEKGDIPEGYSVSREKKERFSLILESASTNQTSMYLCASSLTSGRTDTQYFGPGTRLTVL.

The V and J genes are TRBV11-2 and TRBJ1-1; 11 bases line up with TRBD1. CDR1 is SGHAT and CDR2 is FQNNGV in the germline V gene. The CDR3 runs to 15 residues. After removal of 5 bases from V and 4 bases from J, the junction contained 6 bases not matched to a gene. Here the CDR3 reads CASSTHGTGGTEAFF. The CDR3 DNA is TGTGCCAGCAGCACCCACGGGACAGGGGGCACTGAAGCTTTCTTT.

This chain's CDR3 is CATSGLSSTYEQYF. The CDR3 DNA is TGTGCCACCAGCGGTTTATCTAGCACCTACGAGCAGTACTTC. The J gene is TRBJ2-7, the V gene TRBV15; D may be TRBD2 (5 bases). With 5 bases removed from V and 2 bases from J, the gap between germline ends came to 13 bases. There are 14 residues in the CDR3. Germline-derived CDR1 and CDR2 are LNHNV and YYDKDF (reference sequence).

The gene calls are TRBV19 and TRBJ2-3, with D tentatively TRBD1 (5 bases). The ends were cut back, 6 bases at V and 4 bases at J, with 23 bases in the middle. CDR1 and CDR2 (germline): LNHDA, SQIVND (reference sequence). The CDR3 has 17 amino acids. CDR3 nucleotides: TGTGCCAGTAGCCTCCAGCCCGCCAGGGCCGTGGCAGATACGCAGTATTTT. The encoded protein is CASSLQPARAVADTQYF.

V usage is TRBV4-1 and J usage is TRBJ2-7; D is unclear. The V gene's germline CDR1 is MGHRA and CDR2 YSYEKL. V shed 1 base and J shed 2 bases, with 12 bases lying between them. The CDR3 runs 15 residues. This CDR3 reads CASSQALGDTYEQYF. As DNA, the CDR3 is TGCGCCAGCAGCCAAGCTCTGGGTGACACCTACGAGCAGTACTTC.

V and J are TRBV6-5 and TRBJ1-3; 8 bases align to TRBD1. CDR1 is MNHEY, CDR2 SVGAGI, per germline. Trimming took 7 bases from V and 3 from J; bases not matched to a gene: 5. The CDR3 spans 14 residues. The CDR3 loop is CASIRGLNGNTIYF. Here the CDR3 DNA reads TGTGCCAGCATCAGGGGGCTAAATGGAAACACCATATATTTT.

The chain links TRBV20-1 to TRBJ1-6; the D is unclear. The CDR3 consists of 14 residues. The germline gives CDR1 DFQATT, CDR2 SNEGSKA (reference sequence). Trimming stripped 3 bases from V and 9 bases from J, with 15 bases between. CDR3 in amino acids: CSASSPGVFSPLHF. The CDR3 coding sequence is TGCAGTGCTAGTTCTCCCGGGGTGTTTTCACCCCTCCACTTT.

V gene TRBV6-1 combines with J gene TRBJ2-7; a possible D gene is TRBD1 (5 bases). The CDR3 length is 16 residues. Between the trimmed V and J ends, which lost 0 bases and 2 bases, there was a span of 14 bases. Germline V lookup: CDR1 MNHNS, CDR2 SASEGT. CDR3 residues: CASSEAGHLITYEQYF. The CDR3 DNA reads as TGTGCCAGCAGTGAAGCCGGACACCTGATTACCTACGAGCAGTACTTC.